The rows below give T cell receptor beta chains drawn from one sample of a study of OX40 agonist ivuxolimab in advanced cancers. This table comes from immunoSEQ multiplex PCR, and its TCRdb copy is limited to in-frame clones, with some not included. The sample yields approximately 80,000 clones, nearly 90% seen once. The sequencing here drew on CD4+ or CD8+ T cells sorted from blood, taken in a trial of the OX40 agonist ivuxolimab. The receptors come from an adult with an advanced solid tumor such as melanoma, head and neck, liver or kidney cancer. Each CDR3 is given with its conserved first and last residue. D genes are given only for firm matches. Clone size is not always given. Where it is, it says once, few, many or a class for expanded clones.

d_call | j_call | clone_size | v_call | cdr3_nt | cdr3_aa
NA | TRBJ2-4 | once | TRBV11-2 | TGTGCCAGCAGCTTAGTGGGGGGACAAAACATTCAGTACTTC | CASSLVGGQNIQYF
NA | TRBJ1-2 | NA | TRBV30 | TGTGCCTGGAGCGAAGACGGAGTTTATGGCTACACCTTC | CAWSEDGVYGYTF
NA | TRBJ2-1 | NA | TRBV19 | TGTGCCAGTAGTAAGGACTTATTCTACAATGAGCAGTTCTTC | CASSKDLFYNEQFF
NA | TRBJ2-4 | NA | TRBV21-1 | TGTGCCAGCAGCAAAGCGCTTGGCGGGAGGGCTCGGAACATTCAGTACTTC | CASSKALGGRARNIQYF
TRBD1 | TRBJ2-3 | NA | TRBV9 | TGTGCCAGCAGCAAAGGACAGGCGGAAGATACGCAGTATTTT | CASSKGQAEDTQYF
NA | TRBJ2-1 | NA | TRBV27 | TGTGCCAGCAGTGGAACTAGAGACAATGAGCAGTTCTTC | CASSGTRDNEQFF
NA | TRBJ2-3 | few | TRBV7-9 | TGTGCCAGCAGCTTAGAAGGGGCAGCAAATACGCAGTATTTT | CASSLEGAANTQYF
NA | TRBJ2-5 | NA | TRBV19 | TGTGCCAGTAGCCCAACGATCCGGCGGCAAGAGACCCAGTACTTC | CASSPTIRRQETQYF
TRBD1 | TRBJ2-1 | NA | TRBV6-1 | TGTGCCAGCAGTGAGTGGACGGACAGGGTGGTCAACAATGAGCAGTTCTTC | CASSEWTDRVVNNEQFF
TRBD2 | TRBJ2-2 | NA | TRBV7-9 | TGTGCCAGCAGCAGGGCGGCGGGGGCGAACACCGGGGAGCTGTTTTTT | CASSRAAGANTGELFF
NA | TRBJ1-1 | NA | TRBV5-6 | TGTGCCAGCAGCCTCGACTGGGCCAGAGGGACTGAAGCTTTCTTT | CASSLDWARGTEAFF
TRBD2 | TRBJ2-1 | NA | TRBV6-5 | TGTGCCAGCAGTTCGGGAGGGGTATCCTACAATGAGCAGTTCTTC | CASSSGGVSYNEQFF
TRBD2 | TRBJ2-7 | once | TRBV5-3 | TGTGCCAGAAGTTATGGACTAGCGGGCCCTTACGAGCAGTACTTC | CARSYGLAGPYEQYF
TRBD1 | TRBJ2-3 | NA | TRBV30 | TGTGCCTGCCAAATAATCGGGACAGGGATTGCAGATACGCAGTATTTT | CACQIIGTGIADTQYF
NA | TRBJ1-1 | NA | TRBV9 | TGTGCCAGCAGCCGAAATTGGGTCAACACTGAAGCTTTCTTT | CASSRNWVNTEAFF
NA | TRBJ2-7 | once | TRBV27 | TGTGCCAGCAGTTTATGGCGCTCGAACGAGCAGTACTTC | CASSLWRSNEQYF
NA | TRBJ1-5 | NA | TRBV10-1 | TGCGCCAGCAGTACGGAGGGTTGGGCGGCTCGGAGGTGGCAGCCCCAGCATTTT | CASSTEGWAARRWQPQHF
NA | TRBJ1-1 | NA | TRBV6-1 | TGTGCCACCTCAACCCTCATGAACACTGAAGCTTTCTTT | CATSTLMNTEAFF
NA | TRBJ1-3 | NA | TRBV6-5 | TGTGCCAGCAGGAGACAGGCATCCTCTGGAAACACCATATATTTT | CASRRQASSGNTIYF
TRBD1 | TRBJ1-5 | NA | TRBV18 | TGTGCCAGCTCATTCGGACAGGGGAGCCAGCCCCAGCATTTT | CASSFGQGSQPQHF